The 13 T cell receptor beta chains in this list originate from one sample, sequenced in a study of memory CD4+ T cells and cytomegalovirus serostatus (dated by TCRdb to about 2019). Library method: the immunoSEQ multiplex PCR assay. Entries here come from immuneACCESS through TCRdb and include only in-frame sequences with V and J called. Some clones fail to appear in such tables; in the studies checked, an unresolved V gene covers under half of the shortfall, and the cause of the remainder is unknown. For this sample the table gives some 60,000 clones, of which 80% to 90% were detected only once. Of the sample, more than 0.85% is held by the ten largest clones. Single viable CD3+CD4+CD8-CD45RO+ cells were sorted as memory CD4+ T cells on a FACSAria II. Material for sequencing was memory CD4+ T cells from blood. The source is an adult in good health and CMV-seronegative.

This clone is a singleton in its sample. The rearrangement joins TRBV6-1 to TRBJ2-2; D not resolved. CDR3 size: 14 residues. The germline V and J ends were trimmed by 7 bases and 7 bases, with 16 bases remaining between them. Per the germline V gene, CDR1 is MNHNS and CDR2 is SASEGT. The CDR3 nucleotides are TGTGCCAGCACCAAGGACCCTTTAGGCGGGGAGCTGTTTTTT. Protein: CASTKDPLGGELFF.

This rearrangement joins TRBV19 to TRBJ2-7; D is ambiguous. Trimming cost V 5 bases and J 6 bases, with 17 bases left between them. CDR3 length equals 14 residues. Germline CDR1 reads LNHDA; CDR2 reads SQIVND (reference sequence). CDR3 bases: TGTGCCAGTAGTGCTGGAATGGTATCTACCGAGCAGTACTTC. It yields the protein CASSAGMVSTEQYF. Combining the CDR3 with reference TRBV19 and TRBJ2-7 gives the whole variable domain DGGITQSPKYLFRKEGQNVTLSCEQNLNHDAMYWYRQDPGQGLRLIYYSQIVNDFQKGDIAEGYSVSREKKESFPLTVTSAQKNPTAFYLCASSAGMVSTEQYFGPGTRLTVT.

This sequence joins TRBV28 and TRBJ2-7; possibly TRBD2 for D (6 bases). Between the trimmed V and J ends, which lost 8 bases and 2 bases, there was a span of 10 bases. This CDR3 region has 12 residues. In germline, CDR1 is MDHEN, CDR2 SYDVKM. CDR3 sequence: CASRAGTYEQYF. The CDR3 DNA reads as TGTGCCAGCCGGGCGGGAACCTACGAGCAGTACTTC.

The CDR3 here is CAWRGQQTSGNTIYF. CDR3 DNA: TGTGCCTGGAGGGGACAGCAAACCTCTGGAAACACCATATATTTT. The V gene is TRBV30, the J gene TRBJ1-3, with 7 bases aligning to TRBD1. The CDR3 sequence is 15 residues long. Germline V gene data show CDR1 as GTSNPN and CDR2 as SVGIG (reference sequence). J lost 0 bases, V lost 3 bases, and 5 bases had no gene match.

The chain joins TRBV7-2 to TRBJ1-1; D unresolved. Germline V lookup: CDR1 SGHTA, CDR2 FQGNSA. V lost 0 bases and J lost 5, with 4 bases in between. The CDR3 is 12 residues long. CDR3 nucleotides: TGTGCCAGCAGCTTAGCTGGTACTGAAGCTTTCTTT. Amino acids: CASSLAGTEAFF. The full variable domain, rest sourced from reference TRBV7-2 and TRBJ1-1, is GAGVSQSPSNKVTEKGKDVELRCDPISGHTALYWYRQSLGQGLEFLIYFQGNSAPDKSGLPSDRFSAERTGGSVSTLTIQRTQQEDSAVYLCASSLAGTEAFFGQGTRLTVV.

The chain employs TRBV5-6 and TRBJ2-2, with D possibly being TRBD2 (6 bases). The germline CDR1 and CDR2 sequences are SGHDT and YYEEEE. Trimming left V 1 base short and J 2 bases short, with 9 bases between. The CDR3 runs to 15 residues. The CDR3 loop is CASSLTSFNTGELFF. CDR3 bases: TGTGCCAGCAGCTTGACTAGCTTTAACACCGGGGAGCTGTTTTTT.

This clone was picked up a small number of times. The V and J genes are TRBV7-2 and TRBJ1-2; D might be TRBD1 (5 bases). Germline V gives CDR1 SGHTA, CDR2 FQGNSA. The CDR3 is 13 amino acids. The V gene lost 5 bases and the J gene lost 4 bases, with 11 bases spanning the gap. The CDR3 reads CASSLGGFYGYTF. As DNA, the CDR3 is TGTGCCAGCAGCCTGGGGGGTTTCTATGGCTACACCTTC.

The chain joins TRBV4-3 to TRBJ2-1; possibly TRBD2 for D (5 bases). The CDR3 contains 16 residues. The V end lost 4 bases, the J end lost 0 bases, and 13 bases lay between the germline ends. Germline-derived CDR1 and CDR2 are LGHNA and YSLEER. This chain's CDR3 is CASSPGGGLSYNEQFF. The DNA of the CDR3 is TGCGCCAGCAGCCCCGGTGGCGGGCTCTCCTACAATGAGCAGTTCTTC.

This clone occurred a few times. The chain is built from TRBV5-6 and TRBJ1-1; TRBD1 aligns across 10 bases. The CDR3 totals 15 residues. The germline V gene has CDR1 SGHDT and CDR2 YYEEEE. V lost 0 bases to trimming and J lost 4 bases; unmatched junction nucleotides: 3. CDR3 amino acids: CASSLGGTGVTEAFF. In DNA form, the CDR3 reads TGTGCCAGCAGCTTGGGTGGGACAGGGGTCACTGAAGCTTTCTTT.

The chain couples TRBV7-9 to TRBJ2-5, with 11 bases fitting TRBD2. The V and J ends lost 5 bases and 0 bases, in that order; junction bases with no gene match: 5. Germline CDR1 and CDR2: SEHNR and FQNEAQ (reference sequence). CDR3 length: 16 amino acids. The CDR3 loop is CASSPGLAADQETQYF. CDR3 coding DNA: TGTGCCAGCAGCCCGGGACTAGCGGCTGACCAAGAGACCCAGTACTTC. The entire variable domain, with the rest obtained from reference TRBV7-9 and TRBJ2-5, is as follows: DTGVSQNPRHKITKRGQNVTFRCDPISEHNRLYWYRQTLGQGPEFLTYFQNEAQLEKSRLLSDRFSAERPKGSFSTLEIQRTEQGDSAMYLCASSPGLAADQETQYFGPGTRLLVL.

The V and J genes are TRBV28 and TRBJ2-7, with TRBD2 as a possible D gene (5 bases). The CDR3 extends over 17 amino acids. The germline V gene encodes CDR1 MDHEN and CDR2 SYDVKM. Between the trimmed V and J ends, which lost 5 bases and 6 bases, there was a span of 26 bases. CDR3 protein: CASSLPLAGGVGAEQYF. The CDR3 DNA is TGTGCCAGCAGTCTCCCTCTCGCTGGTGGGGTGGGAGCCGAGCAGTACTTC.

The gene calls are TRBV30 and TRBJ1-1; D is uncertain. The CDR3 is 14 amino acids. CDR1 is GTSNPN and CDR2 is SVGIG in the germline V gene (reference sequence). Trimming removed 2 bases from V and 4 bases from J, with 14 bases in between. The CDR3 DNA is TGTGCCTGGAGTACCTCTTACAGATCCACTGAAGCTTTCTTT. Amino acid sequence: CAWSTSYRSTEAFF.

The chain employs TRBV28 and TRBJ1-1, with D maybe TRBD1 (5 bases). Germline V CDR1 and CDR2: MDHEN, SYDVKM. The V and J ends lost 2 bases and 4 bases respectively, with 20 bases between them. This CDR3 region has 17 residues. As DNA, the CDR3 is TGTGCCAGCAGTTTACCCCCGGGGGACGCGATCGGCACTGAAGCTTTCTTT. Protein: CASSLPPGDAIGTEAFF.